Below, one T cell receptor beta chain is given with its context. The read ends 3 residues before the CDR3 terminus; that terminus is restored from the germline J gene. This CDR3 spans 20 amino acids. Germline CDR1 LGHNA, CDR2 YNFKEQ. Libraries were prepared by immunoSEQ multiplex PCR; TCRdb keeps only in-frame clonotypes and omits some of them. Across under 45,000 clones, the top ten clones capture about 6% of the sample. The entry originates in a study of T cells in women clearing cervical HPV infection. The sequenced material came from blood buffy coat. The V and J genes are TRBV4-2 and TRBJ2-2; 8 bases are a match to TRBD2. The clonotype originates from a woman between 18 and 70 years old with a cervical HPV16 infection that either progressed to CIN3+ or cleared (not recorded which). This chain's CDR3 is CASSPRGGRTTRATNEKLFF. The DNA read from the CDR3 is TGTGCCAGCAGCCCCCGGGGGGGGCGGACTACTCGGGCAACTAATGAAAAG.